The 16 T cell receptor beta chains below all came from one sample that was sequenced in a study of T cells in Graves' hyperthyroidism and ophthalmopathy. What was amplified from RNA transcripts were TCR beta CDR3 regions. First-round RT-PCR of the TCR CDR3 relied on the HTBI primer set. TCRdb re-called the multiplex PCR reads through MiXCR, storing one row per CDR3 protein. The table records about 360,000 distinct CDR3 sequences, less than 15% of them present only once. Sequenced: blood. The receptors were gathered from a woman under 30 with Graves' hyperthyroidism.

This clonotype was picked up a small number of times. The chain uses TRBV6-1 and TRBJ2-1; 11 bases match TRBD2. Losses at the gene ends were 1 base for V and 13 bases for J; bases not matched to a gene: 12. Germline CDR1 and CDR2: MNHNS and SASEGT. This CDR3 is built from 16 residues. CDR3 protein: CASSEVGRRTSGGQFF. CDR3 in DNA: TGTGCCAGCAGTGAAGTTGGCCGGCGTACTAGCGGGGGACAGTTCTTC.

There are many counts of this clonotype. The chain uses TRBV5-1 and TRBJ1-6; D perhaps matches TRBD1 (5 bases). The CDR3 loop spans 15 amino acids. The germline V gene encodes CDR1 SGHRS and CDR2 YFSETQ. V was shortened by 2 bases and J by 7 bases, with 13 bases between the two germline ends. The DNA of the CDR3 is TGCGCCAGCAGCTTTTCCGGGACGGAAAATTCACCCCTCCACTTT. Its protein product is CASSFSGTENSPLHF.

Ten or more counts support this clonotype. Here the CDR3 DNA reads TGTGCCAGCAGCTCTAGGATCCCGACAGCTTCCTATGGCTACACCTTC. Translating gives CASSSRIPTASYGYTF. J is TRBJ1-2 and V is TRBV12-3 or TRBV12-4; TRBD1 is a possible D gene (5 bases). V lost 6 bases to trimming and J lost 4 bases, with 21 bases between them. There are 16 residues in the CDR3.

This clonotype was observed many times. The gene calls are TRBV4-2 and TRBJ1-3; TRBD1 matches 7 bases. The CDR3 covers 16 residues. Germline CDR1 and CDR2: LGHNA and YNFKEQ. V was pared by 1 base and J by 3 bases, with 6 bases of the junction left unmatched. CDR3 residues: CASSQVRQGVGNTIYF. CDR3 sequence (DNA): TGTGCCAGCAGCCAAGTTCGACAGGGTGTTGGAAACACCATATATTTT.

At least ten counts were recorded for this clonotype. The V call is TRBV20-1, the J call TRBJ2-6, with D possibly being TRBD1 (6 bases). V was shortened by 0 bases and J by 2 bases, with 17 bases between the two germline ends. Germline V gene data show CDR1 as DFQATT and CDR2 as SNEGSKA (reference sequence). This CDR3 region has 18 residues. The CDR3 region is CSARDPTGTSAGANVLTF. CDR3 in DNA: TGCAGTGCTAGAGACCCGACAGGAACCAGTGCTGGGGCCAACGTCCTGACTTTC.

This clonotype was observed at least ten times. The V and J genes are TRBV7-9 and TRBJ2-3; 10 positions agree with TRBD1. Germline-derived CDR1 and CDR2 are SEHNR and FQNEAQ (reference sequence). The CDR3 is 12 residues long. The V and J ends lost 5 bases and 10 bases, in that order; junction bases with no gene match: 3. The DNA of the CDR3 is TGTGCCAGCAGCCTCGGGACAGGGGCGCAGTATTTT. This sequence encodes CASSLGTGAQYF. The complete variable domain, with remaining parts taken from reference TRBV7-9 and TRBJ2-3, reads DTGVSQNPRHKITKRGQNVTFRCDPISEHNRLYWYRQTLGQGPEFLTYFQNEAQLEKSRLLSDRFSAERPKGSFSTLEIQRTEQGDSAMYLCASSLGTGAQYFGPGTRLTVL.

This clonotype was seen a few times. The gene calls are TRBV5-1 and TRBJ2-1, with 16 bases lining up with TRBD2. V was clipped by 4 bases and J by 4 bases; unmatched bases: 8. CDR1 and CDR2 (germline): SGHRS, YFSETQ. The length of the CDR3 is 18 residues. CDR3 bases: TGCGCCAGCAGCACATCGGGACTAGCGGGAGGGCCTTACAATGAGCAGTTCTTC. This translates into CASSTSGLAGGPYNEQFF. The full variable domain, completed using reference TRBV5-1 and TRBJ2-1, is KAGVTQTPRYLIKTRGQQVTLSCSPISGHRSVSWYQQTPGQGLQFLFEYFSETQRNKGNFPGRFSGRQFSNSRSEMNVSTLELGDSALYLCASSTSGLAGGPYNEQFFGPGTRLTVL.

CDR3 sequence (DNA): TGTGCCAGCAACACCGACGGTTCAAGCTCCTACAATGAGCAGTTCTTC. This gives the protein CASNTDGSSSYNEQFF. This rearrangement joins TRBV6-1 to TRBJ2-1, with no clear D. Between the trimmed V and J ends, which lost 7 bases and 0 bases, there was a span of 16 bases. The length of the CDR3 is 16 residues. Germline CDR1 reads MNHNS; CDR2 reads SASEGT.

The chain joins TRBV9 to TRBJ2-1; D call uncertain. Germline V gives CDR1 SGDLS, CDR2 YYNGEE. Trimming shortened V by 0 bases and J by 7 bases, and 8 bases separated the two germline ends. The CDR3 is made up of 13 amino acids. For the CDR3, the DNA is TGTGCCAGCAGCGTAGGGCCCGTGAATGAGCAGTTCTTC. Its protein is CASSVGPVNEQFF.

This clonotype was picked up many times. The rearrangement joins TRBV4-3 to TRBJ2-5; D call uncertain. Germline V gene lookup returns CDR1 LGHNA and CDR2 YSLEER. V was cut by 0 bases and J by 2 bases, with 4 bases left in between. This CDR3 has 13 amino acids. In nucleotides, the CDR3 is TGCGCCAGCAGCCAAGATTTACAAGAGACCCAGTACTTC. Protein: CASSQDLQETQYF.

The chain has TRBV19 and TRBJ2-7; 8 bases fit TRBD1. CDR3 length: 17 residues. Germline-derived CDR1 and CDR2 are LNHDA and SQIVND (reference sequence). The V gene end was trimmed by 1 base and the J gene end by 0 bases; junction bases not matched to a gene: 8. CDR3 in amino acids: CASSIGTGFTSSYEQYF. DNA for the CDR3: TGTGCCAGTAGTATAGGGACAGGGTTTACGAGCTCCTACGAGCAGTACTTC.

This clonotype was seen repeatedly, ten times or more. The chain employs TRBV18 and TRBJ1-2, with D unresolved. Germline-derived CDR1 and CDR2 are KGHSH and LQKENI. This CDR3 has 14 amino acids. V was pared by 5 bases and J by 5 bases, with 15 bases between. Here the CDR3 DNA reads TGTGCCAGCTCAGAAGTTCTCGGGGATTATGGCTACACCTTC. Translated, it gives CASSEVLGDYGYTF. Full variable domain (rest looked up from reference TRBV18 and TRBJ1-2): NAGVMQNPRHLVRRRGQEARLRCSPMKGHSHVYWYRQLPEEGLKFMVYLQKENIIDESGMPKERFSAEFPKEGPSILRIQQVVRGDSAAYFCASSEVLGDYGYTFGSGTRLTVV.

Turning to this clonotype: This may be a read error: a much more frequent sequence differs by one nucleotide. The V call is TRBV20-1, the J call TRBJ2-3; a weak D match, TRBD1 (6 bases). The DNA end is more similar to TRBJ1-5, so the J call may be wrong. CDR3 size: 14 residues. Germline values: CDR1 DFQATT, CDR2 SNEGSKA (reference sequence). The CDR3 loop is CSASPGGGTDTQHF. In DNA form, the CDR3 reads TGCAGTGCTAGTCCCGGGGGCGGCACAGATACGCAGCATTTT.

This clonotype showed up just a few times. This chain joins TRBV2 and TRBJ1-2; D uncertain. CDR1 is SNHLY and CDR2 is FYNNEI in the germline V gene. This CDR3 is built from 14 residues. The V end lost 3 bases, the J end lost 3 bases, and 11 bases lay between the germline ends. This CDR3 is CASSDSQDDYGYTF. For the CDR3, the DNA is TGTGCCAGCAGTGATTCCCAGGATGACTATGGCTACACCTTC.

Ten or more counts support this clonotype. The chain is built from TRBV30 and TRBJ2-7, with TRBD2 matching 8 bases. The germline V gene has CDR1 GTSNPN and CDR2 SVGIG (reference sequence). J gave up 4 bases and V 0 bases, and 14 bases lay outside the gene matches. This CDR3 region has 17 residues. The CDR3 sequence is CAWSVPRTSGKMYEQYF. CDR3 coding DNA: TGTGCCTGGAGTGTCCCTAGAACTAGCGGAAAAATGTACGAGCAGTACTTC.

This clonotype occurred many times. V is TRBV6-2 or TRBV6-3 and J is TRBJ2-7; D unclear. The V and J ends lost 2 bases and 4 bases respectively, with 9 bases between them. Germline V gives CDR1 MNHEY, CDR2 SVGEGT. This CDR3 has 13 amino acids. CDR3 DNA sequence: TGTGCCAGCAGTTACGGGAACGCTTACGAGCAGTACTTC. This codes for CASSYGNAYEQYF.